The clone carrying this T cell receptor (beta chain) was counted many times. No antigen is known for it. RNA transcripts were the template for amplifying TCR beta CDR3 regions. When the TCR CDR3 underwent first-round RT-PCR, the HTBI primer set was used. TCRdb reanalysed the multiplex PCR reads using MiXCR and keeps one entry per CDR3 protein. The table has fewer than 350,000 distinct CDR3 sequences, about an eighth seen once. Germline CDR1 is SNHLY and CDR2 is FYNNEI. Trimming left V 7 bases short and J 4 bases short, with 10 bases between. The CDR3 sequence is 12 residues long. Diagnostic assessment was based on clinical symptoms, serum thyroxine and TRAb, thyroid ultrasound and orbital computed tomography. The PBMCs were sourced from fresh peripheral blood (about 10 ml). These data are taken from a study of T cells in Graves' hyperthyroidism and ophthalmopathy. Study summary: At the time of initial diagnosis and before any treatment, peripheral blood was collected. Study-level points and caveats: The model predicted ophthalmopathy a median roughly six months before onset.

The rearrangement uses TRBV2 and TRBJ1-2, with D possibly matching TRBD1 (5 bases). The clonotype originates from a woman under 40 with Graves' hyperthyroidism that later progressed to Graves' ophthalmopathy. The specimen sequenced was blood. The CDR3 loop reads CASIYGGYGYTF. The CDR3, as DNA: TGTGCCAGCATTTACGGGGGCTATGGCTACACCTTC.